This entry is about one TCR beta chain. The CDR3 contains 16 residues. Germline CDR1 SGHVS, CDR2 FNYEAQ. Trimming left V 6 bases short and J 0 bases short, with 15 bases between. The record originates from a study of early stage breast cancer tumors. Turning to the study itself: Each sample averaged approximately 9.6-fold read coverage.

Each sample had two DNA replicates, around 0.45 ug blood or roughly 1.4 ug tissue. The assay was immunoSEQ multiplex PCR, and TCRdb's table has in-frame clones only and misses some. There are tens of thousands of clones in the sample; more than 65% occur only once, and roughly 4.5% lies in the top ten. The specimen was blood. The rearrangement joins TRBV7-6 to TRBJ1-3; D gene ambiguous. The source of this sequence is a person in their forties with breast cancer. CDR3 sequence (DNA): TGTGCCAGCAGTCAGGATCCAGAGAGCTCTGGAAACACCATATATTTT. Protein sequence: CASSQDPESSGNTIYF.